Listed below are T cell receptor beta chains from one sample, sequenced in a study of cytomegalovirus exposure and HLA in healthy donors. The table came from immunoSEQ multiplex PCR; TCRdb's copy has only in-frame clones and leaves some out. The top ten hold approximately 16% of the sample, which has about 180,000 clones, about 85% seen once. The sequenced sample consisted of PBMCs. The source is a man younger than 35 in good health and CMV-seropositive. Both conserved end residues are part of each CDR3. D genes are given only for firm matches. Some rows mark clone size as missing; the rest say once, few, many or name a class of expanded clone.

V gene: TRBV6-1
D gene: .
clone size: .
J gene: TRBJ2-3
CDR3 DNA: TGTGCCAGCAGTGATTCGACGCAGTATTTT
CDR3 protein: CASSDSTQYF

V gene: TRBV7-2
D gene: .
clone size: .
J gene: TRBJ2-5
CDR3 DNA: TGTGCCAGCAGCTTTTACTTGCAAGAGACCCAGTACTTC
CDR3 protein: CASSFYLQETQYF

V gene: TRBV7-2
D gene: .
clone size: .
J gene: TRBJ2-3
CDR3 DNA: TGTGCCAGCAGCTTAGCGACGGGGGATACGCAGTATTTT
CDR3 protein: CASSLATGDTQYF

V gene: TRBV6-5
D gene: TRBD2
clone size: .
J gene: TRBJ2-1
CDR3 DNA: TGTGCCAGCAGTCCGACTAGCGTACCCTACAATGAGCAGTTCTTC
CDR3 protein: CASSPTSVPYNEQFF

V gene: TRBV5-1
D gene: .
clone size: once
J gene: TRBJ2-7
CDR3 DNA: TGCGCCAGCAGCTTGGTCCTGAGCTCCTACGAGCAGTACTTC
CDR3 protein: CASSLVLSSYEQYF

V gene: TRBV2
D gene: .
clone size: .
J gene: TRBJ1-2
CDR3 DNA: TGTGCCAGCAGGGAGGGGTTATATGGCTACACCTTC
CDR3 protein: CASREGLYGYTF

V gene: TRBV6-5
D gene: .
clone size: few
J gene: TRBJ1-1
CDR3 DNA: TGTGCCAGCAGTTACTCAATAAACACTGAAGCTTTCTTT
CDR3 protein: CASSYSINTEAFF

V gene: TRBV7-9
D gene: TRBD2
clone size: once
J gene: TRBJ2-1
CDR3 DNA: TGTGCCAGCAGCGCACAAGGGGTTCGAGCGGGAGTAGTCTACAATGAGCAGTTCTTC
CDR3 protein: CASSAQGVRAGVVYNEQFF

V gene: TRBV18
D gene: TRBD1
clone size: .
J gene: TRBJ2-3
CDR3 DNA: TGTGCCAGCTCACAACAGGGGGCGCGGGTCGGCGATACGCAGTATTTT
CDR3 protein: CASSQQGARVGDTQYF

V gene: TRBV28
D gene: .
clone size: .
J gene: TRBJ2-3
CDR3 DNA: TGTGCCAGCCAGGGGTGGACAGATACGCAGTATTTT
CDR3 protein: CASQGWTDTQYF

V gene: TRBV5-6
D gene: TRBD2
clone size: .
J gene: TRBJ2-5
CDR3 DNA: TGTGCCAGCAGCTCGACATCTAGCGGGAGCCGATCAGAGACCCAGTACTTC
CDR3 protein: CASSSTSSGSRSETQYF

V gene: TRBV4-1
D gene: TRBD2
clone size: .
J gene: TRBJ2-7
CDR3 DNA: TGCGCCAGCAGCCAAACTCCCAGCGGGGTGCTGTACGAGCAGTACTTC
CDR3 protein: CASSQTPSGVLYEQYF

V gene: TRBV27
D gene: .
clone size: .
J gene: TRBJ1-3
CDR3 DNA: TGTGCCAGCAGTTTGGGGCAGGGGCCGGGAAACACCATATATTTT
CDR3 protein: CASSLGQGPGNTIYF

V gene: TRBV7-9
D gene: .
clone size: .
J gene: TRBJ2-3
CDR3 DNA: TGTGCCAGCAGCCCATCGAGGCACCCGGCCACAGATACGCAGTATTTT
CDR3 protein: CASSPSRHPATDTQYF

V gene: TRBV6-5
D gene: TRBD1
clone size: .
J gene: TRBJ1-2
CDR3 DNA: TGTGCCAGCAGCCCTAGGGACAGGGTGTGGGTTGGCTACACCTTC
CDR3 protein: CASSPRDRVWVGYTF

V gene: TRBV5-1
D gene: TRBD1
clone size: .
J gene: TRBJ2-7
CDR3 DNA: TGCGCCAGCAGCTTGGCGGGACAGGGGGCCTACGAGCAGTACTTC
CDR3 protein: CASSLAGQGAYEQYF